The 10 T cell receptor beta chains below come from one sample, sequenced in a study of cytomegalovirus exposure and HLA in healthy donors. The PCR used 60 Vbeta and 13 Jbeta primers. TCRdb's copy holds only in-frame clones and misses some; the assay was immunoSEQ multiplex PCR. The table has about 40,000 clones, approximately 90% seen once. The specimen was PBMCs. These receptors were obtained from a woman aged 40-49 years in good health and CMV-seropositive.

This clone was observed a handful of times. The chain combines TRBV4-1 with TRBJ1-4; tentatively, D is TRBD1 (5 bases). The CDR3 contains 13 residues. Between the trimmed V and J ends, which lost 3 bases and 4 bases, there was a span of 6 bases. From germline, CDR1 is MGHRA and CDR2 YSYEKL. In DNA, the CDR3 is TGCGCCAGCAGCCAGGGGGGTAATGAAAAACTGTTTTTT. It encodes CASSQGGNEKLFF.

The CDR3 sequence is CASSRSGGYKTGELFF. CDR3 nucleotides: TGTGCCAGCAGCCGTTCGGGGGGCTACAAGACCGGGGAGCTGTTTTTT. J is TRBJ2-2 and V is TRBV14, with D perhaps matching TRBD2 (7 bases). The CDR3 consists of 16 residues. With 4 bases removed from V and 5 bases from J, the gap between germline ends came to 17 bases. The germline V gene encodes CDR1 SGHDN and CDR2 FVKESK.

This clone showed up just once. The chain uses TRBV5-1 and TRBJ2-2; the match to TRBD1 covers 11 bases. The V gene end was trimmed by 3 bases and the J gene end by 6 bases; junction bases not matched to a gene: 7. CDR1 SGHRS and CDR2 YFSETQ come from the germline V gene. The CDR3 totals 16 residues. CDR3 sequence reads: CASSSHLGQGAGELFF. The DNA of the CDR3 is TGCGCCAGCAGCTCTCACTTGGGACAGGGGGCCGGGGAGCTGTTTTTT. The full variable domain, rest sourced from reference TRBV5-1 and TRBJ2-2, is KAGVTQTPRYLIKTRGQQVTLSCSPISGHRSVSWYQQTPGQGLQFLFEYFSETQRNKGNFPGRFSGRQFSNSRSEMNVSTLELGDSALYLCASSSHLGQGAGELFFGEGSRLTVL.

V usage is TRBV5-1 and J usage is TRBJ1-5; 7 bases match TRBD1. This CDR3 is 14 amino acids long. The V gene's germline CDR1 is SGHRS and CDR2 YFSETQ. V gave up 0 bases and J gave up 4 bases; unmatched junction bases: 1. For the CDR3, the DNA is TGCGCCAGCAGCTTGGAGACAGGGAATCAGCCCCAGCATTTT. It is translated as CASSLETGNQPQHF. The full variable domain, completed using reference TRBV5-1 and TRBJ1-5, is KAGVTQTPRYLIKTRGQQVTLSCSPISGHRSVSWYQQTPGQGLQFLFEYFSETQRNKGNFPGRFSGRQFSNSRSEMNVSTLELGDSALYLCASSLETGNQPQHFGDGTRLSIL.

The chain carries TRBV28 and TRBJ1-2, with 9 bases aligning to TRBD1. CDR3 length: 15 amino acids. The germline CDR1 and CDR2 sequences are MDHEN and SYDVKM. Trimming at V came to 3 bases and at J to 6 bases, leaving 8 bases not matched to a gene. CDR3 DNA sequence: TGTGCCAGCAGTTTCGTATGGGACAGGGTAAATGGCTACACCTTC. Protein product: CASSFVWDRVNGYTF.

The rearrangement joins TRBV29-1 to TRBJ1-2, with unresolved D. The CDR3 contains 12 residues. Between the trimmed V and J ends, which lost 4 bases and 5 bases, there was a span of 11 bases. Germline values: CDR1 SQVTM, CDR2 ANQGSEA. The CDR3 DNA is TGCAGCGTTGTCGACGAGCGGTATGGCTACACCTTC. Protein product: CSVVDERYGYTF. The variable domain in full, completed from reference TRBV29-1 and TRBJ1-2, reads SAVISQKPSRDICQRGTSLTIQCQVDSQVTMMFWYRQQPGQSLTLIATANQGSEATYESGFVIDKFPISRPNLTFSTLTVSNMSPEDSSIYLCSVVDERYGYTFGSGTRLTVV.

This clone has a handful of counts. The CDR3 bases are TGTGCCTGGAGGGACGGGCGGGGGACCGGGGAGCTGTTTTTT. Translation: CAWRDGRGTGELFF. V usage is TRBV30 and J usage is TRBJ2-2, with TRBD2 matching over 7 bases. The germline V gene has CDR1 GTSNPN and CDR2 SVGIG (reference sequence). After removal of 3 bases from V and 5 bases from J, the junction contained 6 bases not matched to a gene. The CDR3 is made up of 14 amino acids.

This chain uses TRBV15 with TRBJ2-2; 9 bases fit TRBD2. The V and J ends lost 0 bases and 0 bases, in that order; junction bases with no gene match: 2. Looked up from germline, CDR1 is LNHNV and CDR2 is YYDKDF (reference sequence). The CDR3 is 17 amino acids. Here the CDR3 reads CATSREAGGANTGELFF. The CDR3 nucleotides are TGTGCCACCAGCAGAGAGGCGGGGGGGGCGAACACCGGGGAGCTGTTTTTT. Full variable domain (missing parts from reference TRBV15 and TRBJ2-2): DAMVIQNPRYQVTQFGKPVTLSCSQTLNHNVMYWYQQKSSQAPKLLFHYYDKDFNNEADTPDNFQSRRPNTSFCFLDIRSPGLGDTAMYLCATSREAGGANTGELFFGEGSRLTVL.

This rearrangement joins TRBV7-2 to TRBJ2-5, with 8 bases fitting TRBD2. Germline assignment: CDR1 SGHTA and CDR2 FQGNSA. V shed 5 bases, J shed 9 bases, and the junction held 5 bases outside the gene matches. This CDR3 region has 12 residues. This CDR3 reads CASSHTSGAQYF. CDR3 DNA sequence: TGTGCCAGCAGCCACACTAGCGGTGCCCAGTACTTC.

This sequence joins TRBV7-8 and TRBJ1-1; D unclear. The CDR3 is 14 residues long. V lost 0 bases, J lost 3 bases, and 8 bases lay in between. Looked up from germline, CDR1 is SGHVS and CDR2 is FQNEAQ. CDR3 sequence: CASSLAVRYTEAFF. The CDR3 DNA sequence: TGTGCCAGCAGCTTAGCTGTGAGGTACACTGAAGCTTTCTTT.